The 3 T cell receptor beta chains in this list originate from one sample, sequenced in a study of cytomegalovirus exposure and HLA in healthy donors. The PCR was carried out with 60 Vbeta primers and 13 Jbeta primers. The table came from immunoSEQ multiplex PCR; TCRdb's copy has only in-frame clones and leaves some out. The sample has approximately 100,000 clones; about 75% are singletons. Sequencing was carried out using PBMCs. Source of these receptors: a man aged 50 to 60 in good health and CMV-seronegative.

The CDR3 nucleotides are TGTGCCAGCAGCAAATTCTACAATGAGCAGTTCTTC. It yields the protein CASSKFYNEQFF. V and J are TRBV6-1 and TRBJ2-1; D is unclear. This CDR3 comprises 12 residues. The V end lost 6 bases, the J end lost 3 bases, and 6 bases lay between the germline ends. CDR1 and CDR2 from the germline V gene are MNHNS and SASEGT.

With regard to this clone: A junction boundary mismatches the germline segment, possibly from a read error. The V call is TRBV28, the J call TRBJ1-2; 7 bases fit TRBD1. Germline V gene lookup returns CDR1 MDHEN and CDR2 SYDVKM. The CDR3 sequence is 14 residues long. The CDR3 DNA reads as TGTGCCAGCAGACCACCGGGACAGAACTATGGTTACACCTTC. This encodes CASRPPGQNYGYTF.

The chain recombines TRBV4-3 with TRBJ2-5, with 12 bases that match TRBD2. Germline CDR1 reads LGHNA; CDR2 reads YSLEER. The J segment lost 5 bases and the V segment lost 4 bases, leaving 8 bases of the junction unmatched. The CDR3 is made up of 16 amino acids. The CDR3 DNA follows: TGCGCCAGCAGCCCTGCCCTAGCGGGAGGGAGGGAGACCCAGTACTTC. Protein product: CASSPALAGGRETQYF.